The 20 T cell receptor beta chains listed next were all sequenced from one sample in a study of Graves' ophthalmopathy and Graves' hyperthyroidism. Transcripts of RNA were the source for amplifying TCR beta CDR3 regions. First-round RT-PCR relied on HTBI primers, and a second-round multiplex PCR came next. TCRdb re-analysed the multiplex PCR reads in MiXCR, keeping a single row per CDR3 protein. The profile shows hundreds of thousands of distinct CDR3 sequences, roughly 20% of them singletons. The sample comprised peripheral blood. The source of these receptors is a woman aged 18-30 years with stable Graves' hyperthyroidism.

This clonotype was observed many times. The rearrangement links TRBV7-9 to TRBJ2-7; D gene uncertain. Trimming left V 4 bases short and J 7 bases short, with 8 bases between. CDR1 SEHNR and CDR2 FQNEAQ come from the germline V gene (reference sequence). The CDR3 has 11 amino acids. Written as DNA, the CDR3 is TGTGCCAGCAGCTGGGTGGGGGAGCAGTACTTC. Amino acid sequence: CASSWVGEQYF. The variable domain in full, completed from reference TRBV7-9 and TRBJ2-7, reads DTGVSQNPRHKITKRGQNVTFRCDPISEHNRLYWYRQTLGQGPEFLTYFQNEAQLEKSRLLSDRFSAERPKGSFSTLEIQRTEQGDSAMYLCASSWVGEQYFGPGTRLTVT.

On this clonotype itself: The junction departs from germline at one end; a sequencing error may be responsible. The V gene is TRBV24-1, the J gene TRBJ2-7; D gene unclear. Looked up from germline, CDR1 is KGHDR and CDR2 is SFDVKD. The CDR3 totals 13 residues. CDR3 nucleotides: TGTGCCACCAGTTCTAGAGTATCCTACGATCAGTACTTC. Amino acid sequence: CATSSRVSYDQYF.

The chain has TRBV6-1 and TRBJ1-2; 9 positions agree with TRBD1. Losses at the gene ends were 6 bases for V and 8 bases for J; bases not matched to a gene: 10. This CDR3 region has 14 residues. CDR1 and CDR2 from the germline V gene are MNHNS and SASEGT. The CDR3: CASSKQGAVRGYTF. The CDR3 DNA sequence: TGTGCCAGCAGCAAACAGGGGGCGGTGAGGGGCTACACCTTC.

Many counts were recorded for this clonotype. The chain joins TRBV7-9 to TRBJ1-1, with D unclear. The CDR3 length is 12 residues. Deletions cut 2 bases from V and 5 bases from J, with 6 bases between. CDR1 and CDR2 from the germline V gene are SEHNR and FQNEAQ (reference sequence). CDR3 protein: CASSLKPTEAFF. CDR3 nucleotide sequence: TGTGCCAGCAGCTTAAAACCAACTGAAGCTTTCTTT. Filled out from reference TRBV7-9 and TRBJ1-1, the complete variable domain reads DTGVSQNPRHKITKRGQNVTFRCDPISEHNRLYWYRQTLGQGPEFLTYFQNEAQLEKSRLLSDRFSAERPKGSFSTLEIQRTEQGDSAMYLCASSLKPTEAFFGQGTRLTVV.

This clonotype was counted many times. The chain carries TRBV29-1 and TRBJ1-2; D is unresolved. Germline assignment: CDR1 SQVTM and CDR2 ANQGSEA. The CDR3 is 12 residues long. V lost 5 bases to trimming and J lost 7 bases, with 14 bases between them. CDR3 DNA sequence: TGCAGCGTTCAGGATGAGGGATCTGGCTACACCTTC. This codes for CSVQDEGSGYTF.

This clonotype was found many times. V usage is TRBV30 and J usage is TRBJ2-5, with D possibly being TRBD2 (5 bases). The CDR3 covers 14 residues. Trimming stripped 0 bases from V and 2 bases from J, with 10 bases between. Looked up from germline, CDR1 is GTSNPN and CDR2 is SVGIG (reference sequence). CDR3 sequence reads: CAWSVNREQETQYF. The CDR3, as DNA: TGTGCCTGGAGTGTAAATCGGGAACAAGAGACCCAGTACTTC.

This clonotype was detected ten times or more. This chain's CDR3 is CASSLQPRAEQYF. The CDR3 DNA follows: TGTGCCAGCAGTTTACAGCCTCGGGCCGAGCAGTACTTC. J is TRBJ2-7 and V is TRBV12-3 or TRBV12-4; no firm D call. The V and J ends lost 2 bases and 6 bases respectively, with 11 bases between them. The CDR3 runs 13 residues.

This chain connects TRBV4-1 to TRBJ2-6; D is perhaps TRBD2 (6 bases). The CDR3 has 17 residues. Trimming shortened V by 1 base and J by 2 bases, and 12 bases separated the two germline ends. CDR1 MGHRA and CDR2 YSYEKL come from the germline V gene. The CDR3 is CASSQASSGAGANVLTF. The CDR3 nucleotides read TGCGCCAGCAGCCAAGCCTCGTCGGGGGCTGGGGCCAACGTCCTGACTTTC.

There are many counts of this clonotype. The chain uses TRBV4-3 and TRBJ1-6; possibly TRBD1 for D (6 bases). The CDR3 is made up of 14 amino acids. The ends were cut back, 7 bases at V and 5 bases at J, with 12 bases in the middle. Germline CDR1 LGHNA, CDR2 YSLEER. CDR3: CASNLGTNNSPLHF. For the CDR3, the DNA is TGCGCCAGCAATCTCGGGACAAATAATTCACCCCTCCACTTT.

This clonotype was counted many times. The chain couples TRBV30 to TRBJ1-5; D unresolved. Looked up from germline, CDR1 is GTSNPN and CDR2 is SVGIG (reference sequence). The CDR3 is 14 residues long. Trimming left V 4 bases short and J 3 bases short, with 13 bases between. CDR3 loop: CAWNTPGDNQPQHF. The DNA for the CDR3 is TGTGCCTGGAACACGCCCGGGGACAATCAGCCCCAGCATTTT.

This clonotype was seen many times. The rearrangement joins TRBV30 to TRBJ1-5; D possibly corresponds to TRBD1 (5 bases). The CDR3 contains 13 residues. CDR1 GTSNPN and CDR2 SVGIG come from the germline V gene (reference sequence). The ends were cut back, 2 bases at V and 4 bases at J, with 9 bases in the middle. CDR3 nucleotides: TGTGCCTGGAGTTCAAAGGGGAATCAGCCCCAGCATTTT. Its translation: CAWSSKGNQPQHF.

To note about this clonotype: This may come from a read error, since a much larger clone is one base off. V gene TRBV11-2 combines with J gene TRBJ2-7, with 8 bases aligning to TRBD1. V lost 1 base and J lost 9; bases outside the gene matches: 8. This CDR3 region has 14 residues. Germline loops: CDR1 SGHAT, CDR2 FQNNGV. CDR3 nucleotide sequence: TGTGCCAGCAGCTTAGGCAGGGGGCTGGGAGGGCAGTACTTC. It specifies CASSLGRGLGGQYF.

Only a few counts were recorded for this clonotype. This sequence joins TRBV6-1 and TRBJ2-7; TRBD2 is a possible D gene (5 bases). The V gene's germline CDR1 is MNHNS and CDR2 SASEGT. Trimming removed 3 bases from V and 2 bases from J, with 11 bases in between. The CDR3 extends over 14 amino acids. As DNA, the CDR3 is TGTGCCAGCAGTGACAGCGGAAGGACCTACGAGCAGTACTTC. As protein: CASSDSGRTYEQYF.

This clonotype has a count of ten or more. The rearrangement links TRBV7-8 to TRBJ2-7; tentatively, D is TRBD1 (6 bases). The CDR3 loop spans 14 amino acids. Deletions cut 1 base from V and 2 bases from J, with 9 bases between. CDR1 and CDR2 (germline): SGHVS, FQNEAQ. The CDR3 nucleotides are TGTGCCAGCAGCTTAGGTGGGACAACCTACGAGCAGTACTTC. Residues: CASSLGGTTYEQYF.

On this clonotype itself: A much larger clone differs from this one at a single base, so this may be a read error. J is TRBJ2-5 and V is TRBV15; D may be TRBD1 or TRBD2 (5 bases each). The length of the CDR3 is 13 residues. V was clipped by 8 bases and J by 4 bases, with 14 bases between them. In germline, CDR1 is LNHNV, CDR2 YYDKDF (reference sequence). In DNA, the CDR3 is TGTGCCACCTCCGGGGCCGGGGTAGAGACCCAGTACTTC. Its translation: CATSGAGVETQYF.

This clonotype was seen repeatedly, ten times or more. The V and J genes are TRBV20-1 and TRBJ2-5; 10 bases line up with TRBD2. Germline V gene sequence: CDR1 DFQATT, CDR2 SNEGSKA (reference sequence). After removal of 7 bases from V and 4 bases from J, the junction contained 9 bases not matched to a gene. The CDR3 runs 14 residues. CDR3 sequence: CSGGAGGSIETQYF. The CDR3, as DNA: TGCAGTGGGGGAGCGGGAGGGTCGATAGAGACCCAGTACTTC.

This clonotype has a count of ten or more. V usage is TRBV10-3 and J usage is TRBJ2-5; 10 nucleotides align to TRBD1. This CDR3 has 17 residues. Per the germline V gene, CDR1 is ENHRY and CDR2 is SYGVKD. The V and J ends lost 4 bases and 4 bases, in that order; junction bases with no gene match: 12. CDR3 sequence reads: CAISALDFGQGGETQYF. The DNA of the CDR3 is TGTGCCATCAGTGCCCTCGACTTTGGACAGGGGGGAGAGACCCAGTACTTC.

At least ten counts were recorded for this clonotype. The chain recombines TRBV2 with TRBJ1-2, with 7 bases identical to TRBD1. Germline CDR1 is SNHLY and CDR2 is FYNNEI. The V gene end was trimmed by 10 bases and the J gene end by 5 bases; junction bases not matched to a gene: 13. The CDR3 has 14 amino acids. CDR3 loop: CATSPGQPDYGYTF. CDR3 DNA sequence: TGTGCCACCTCTCCGGGACAGCCTGATTATGGCTACACCTTC.

This clonotype was recorded a few times. The chain links TRBV28 to TRBJ2-5; TRBD2 might be the D (5 bases). The CDR3 contains 15 residues. Germline assignment: CDR1 MDHEN and CDR2 SYDVKM. V was cut by 5 bases and J by 1 base, with 14 bases left in between. The CDR3 DNA reads TGTGCCAGCAGTCCGTTACTAGGGATCCAAGAGACCCAGTACTTC. It yields the protein CASSPLLGIQETQYF.

This clonotype came up many times. The chain uses TRBV18 and TRBJ1-1; 8 bases are shared with TRBD1. Germline V gene data show CDR1 as KGHSH and CDR2 as LQKENI. The ends lost 3 bases at V and 4 bases at J; junction bases unmatched: 10. This CDR3 comprises 16 residues. CDR3 amino acids: CASSPAGGLEFTEAFF. In DNA, the CDR3 is TGTGCCAGCTCACCGGCAGGGGGCCTAGAGTTCACTGAAGCTTTCTTT.